These 27 T cell receptor beta chains were all obtained from the same sample, sequenced in a study of T cells in Graves' hyperthyroidism and ophthalmopathy. Amplification targeted TCR beta CDR3 regions from RNA transcripts. TCR CDR3 underwent first-round RT-PCR with the HTBI primer set. TCRdb re-called the multiplex PCR reads with MiXCR, one entry per CDR3 protein. The sample yields roughly 170,000 distinct CDR3 sequences, 17% seen once. Sequenced input: blood. These receptor sequences come from a woman aged 45-59 years with Graves' hyperthyroidism.

This clonotype was counted at least ten times. The CDR3 DNA reads TGTGCCAGCATTGGGGGACAGATGAACACTGAAGCTTTCTTT. Translation gives CASIGGQMNTEAFF. The J gene is TRBJ1-1, the V gene TRBV2; 7 bases match TRBD1. The CDR3 totals 14 residues. Germline CDR1 is SNHLY and CDR2 is FYNNEI. The ends lost 7 bases at V and 0 bases at J; junction bases unmatched: 5.

This clonotype showed up many times. The chain combines TRBV7-9 with TRBJ2-2; D may be TRBD1 (5 bases). Germline lookup yields CDR1 SEHNR and CDR2 FQNEAQ (reference sequence). Trimming stripped 6 bases from V and 2 bases from J, with 10 bases between. The CDR3 sequence is 14 residues long. CDR3 residues: CASSSRVNTGELFF. CDR3 in DNA: TGTGCCAGCAGTTCCAGGGTTAACACCGGGGAGCTGTTTTTT.

This clonotype is deemed medium-sized. This chain links TRBV7-8 with TRBJ1-1; 7 bases match TRBD1. J was trimmed by 3 bases and V by 5 bases; bases with no gene match: 6. This CDR3 comprises 14 residues. Germline CDR1 is SGHVS and CDR2 is FQNEAQ. CDR3 DNA sequence: TGTGCCAGCAGCCTCATCAGGGGGGACACTGAAGCTTTCTTT. Protein: CASSLIRGDTEAFF.

This clonotype has ten or more counts. V is TRBV18 and J is TRBJ1-3; D unclear. CDR3 length equals 15 residues. Germline values: CDR1 KGHSH, CDR2 LQKENI. Trimming cost V 3 bases and J 0 bases, with 9 bases left between them. CDR3 sequence reads: CASSPGLTSGNTIYF. In DNA, the CDR3 is TGTGCCAGCTCACCTGGACTCACCTCTGGAAACACCATATATTTT.

This clonotype has a count of ten or more. The V gene is TRBV7-2, the J gene TRBJ1-6; no clear D. The CDR3 loop spans 14 amino acids. The germline V gene has CDR1 SGHTA and CDR2 FQGNSA. V lost 5 bases to trimming and J lost 9 bases, with 14 bases between them. CDR3 sequence reads: CASSPTIPGSPLHF. The CDR3 DNA sequence: TGTGCCAGCAGCCCCACTATACCGGGTTCACCCCTCCACTTT.

This clonotype was seen a handful of times. V is TRBV7-9 and J is TRBJ1-6, with D maybe TRBD1 (5 bases). Germline CDR1 is SEHNR and CDR2 is FQNEAQ (reference sequence). The germline V and J ends were trimmed by 4 bases and 6 bases, with 13 bases remaining between them. The length of the CDR3 is 15 residues. CDR3 amino acids: CASSSPGRTNSPLHF. CDR3 DNA sequence: TGTGCCAGCAGCTCCCCGGGACGGACTAATTCACCCCTCCACTTT.

This clonotype was observed at least ten times. The genes are TRBV20-1 and TRBJ1-1; no firm D call. This CDR3 has 18 amino acids. The V end was cut by 0 bases, the J end by 0 bases, with 20 bases between. CDR1 and CDR2 (germline): DFQATT, SNEGSKA (reference sequence). This chain's CDR3 is CSARDPGRINTLNTEAFF. The CDR3 nucleotides are TGCAGTGCTAGAGATCCGGGCAGGATCAACACATTGAACACTGAAGCTTTCTTT.

This clonotype came up many times. This chain connects TRBV6-1 to TRBJ1-6, with a weak D call TRBD1 (5 bases). The V end lost 6 bases, the J end lost 2 bases, and 17 bases lay between the germline ends. Germline assignment: CDR1 MNHNS and CDR2 SASEGT. The CDR3 sequence is 17 residues long. The CDR3 DNA is TGTGCCAGCAGGAAGGCCCCCGGGGGGACCTATAATTCACCCCTCCACTTT. It translates to CASRKAPGGTYNSPLHF.

The chain couples TRBV13 to TRBJ2-1, with 11 bases that match TRBD2. Germline loops: CDR1 PRHDT, CDR2 FYEKMQ (reference sequence). The CDR3 loop spans 14 amino acids. V shed 5 bases, J shed 8 bases, and the junction held 5 bases outside the gene matches. CDR3 DNA: TGTGCCAGCAGCCCGGGACTAGCGGAACATGAGCAGTTCTTC. It yields the protein CASSPGLAEHEQFF. The entire variable domain, with the rest obtained from reference TRBV13 and TRBJ2-1, is as follows: AAGVIQSPRHLIKEKRETATLKCYPIPRHDTVYWYQQGPGQDPQFLISFYEKMQSDKGSIPDRFSAQQFSDYHSELNMSSLELGDSALYFCASSPGLAEHEQFFGPGTRLTVL.

This clonotype has a count of ten or more. V is TRBV2 and J is TRBJ1-5; no clear D gene. There are 15 residues in the CDR3. V gave up 8 bases and J gave up 0 bases, with 14 bases separating them. Germline V CDR1 and CDR2: SNHLY, FYNNEI. As DNA, the CDR3 is TGTGCCAGCTCGGGAAACAGTTTTAGCAATCAGCCCCAGCATTTT. This gives the protein CASSGNSFSNQPQHF.

For the CDR3, the DNA is TGTGCCAGCAGCTTAACGGCGATGGGAGGCCAGCCCCAGCATTTT. Encoded protein: CASSLTAMGGQPQHF. The chain is built from TRBV7-9 and TRBJ1-5, with D uncertain. CDR1 is SEHNR and CDR2 is FQNEAQ in the germline V gene (reference sequence). This CDR3 comprises 15 residues. Trimming pared 2 bases from V and 7 bases from J, leaving 15 bases between. Together with reference TRBV7-9 and TRBJ1-5, the CDR3 gives the full variable domain: DTGVSQNPRHKITKRGQNVTFRCDPISEHNRLYWYRQTLGQGPEFLTYFQNEAQLEKSRLLSDRFSAERPKGSFSTLEIQRTEQGDSAMYLCASSLTAMGGQPQHFGDGTRLSIL.

This clonotype was counted a few times. The V call is TRBV5-1, the J call TRBJ2-3; D might be TRBD2 (6 bases). Trimming took 0 bases from V and 5 from J, leaving 10 bases between them. The CDR3 totals 14 residues. Germline values: CDR1 SGHRS, CDR2 YFSETQ. As DNA, the CDR3 is TGCGCCAGCAGCTTGGCGGTGGGGGGAGATACGCAGTATTTT. It encodes CASSLAVGGDTQYF.

This chain joins TRBV20-1 and TRBJ2-7; D is uncertain. V was shortened by 0 bases and J by 2 bases, with 14 bases between the two germline ends. CDR3 length equals 15 residues. Germline CDR1 DFQATT, CDR2 SNEGSKA (reference sequence). The CDR3 spells CSARDRAGPTYEQYF. CDR3 nucleotide sequence: TGCAGTGCTAGAGATAGGGCCGGGCCGACCTACGAGCAGTACTTC.

This clonotype was detected ten times or more. This chain joins TRBV20-1 and TRBJ2-2, with D maybe TRBD2 (5 bases). CDR3 size: 15 residues. V was trimmed by 0 bases and J by 2 bases, leaving 10 bases between them. The germline V gene has CDR1 DFQATT and CDR2 SNEGSKA (reference sequence). In nucleotides, the CDR3 is TGCAGTGCTAGAGACCGGACTCCAAACACCGGGGAGCTGTTTTTT. Translation gives CSARDRTPNTGELFF.

This clonotype has a single count. The chain carries TRBV2 and TRBJ1-1, with D possibly matching TRBD1 (5 bases). From germline, CDR1 is SNHLY and CDR2 FYNNEI. Trimming left V 0 bases short and J 6 bases short, with 11 bases between. The CDR3 is made up of 14 amino acids. DNA for the CDR3: TGTGCCAGCAGTGAAGCGACGACAGTCGCTGAAGCTTTCTTT. Translation: CASSEATTVAEAFF.

In this sample, this clonotype turned up many times. This sequence joins TRBV6-5 and TRBJ2-3; D gene unclear. CDR1 and CDR2 from the germline V gene are MNHEY and SVGAGI. This CDR3 has 13 amino acids. Trimming pared 1 base from V and 2 bases from J, leaving 4 bases between. As DNA, the CDR3 is TGTGCCAGCAGTTACTTGGCCACAGATACGCAGTATTTT. Its translation is CASSYLATDTQYF.

V is TRBV28 and J is TRBJ1-1, with 9 bases aligning to TRBD1. The length of the CDR3 is 16 residues. Germline V gene data show CDR1 as MDHEN and CDR2 as SYDVKM. After removal of 10 bases from V and 5 bases from J, the junction contained 17 bases not matched to a gene. The CDR3 loop reads CATSLLRTGVKTEAFF. DNA of the CDR3: TGTGCCACCTCCCTGCTTAGGACAGGGGTAAAGACTGAAGCTTTCTTT.

This clonotype was picked up many times. The chain has TRBV3-1 and TRBJ1-2; 7 nucleotides line up with TRBD1. From germline, CDR1 is LGHDT and CDR2 YNNKEL (reference sequence). J lost 6 bases, V lost 7 bases, and 8 bases had no gene match. There are 13 residues in the CDR3. The CDR3 loop is CASTRRTGDGYTF. The CDR3 DNA follows: TGTGCCAGCACCCGTCGGACAGGCGATGGCTACACCTTC.

J is TRBJ2-7 and V is TRBV28, with D perhaps given as TRBD1 or TRBD2 (5 bases each). CDR1 and CDR2 (germline): MDHEN, SYDVKM. The CDR3 is 16 amino acids. Trimming cost V 5 bases and J 0 bases, with 17 bases left between them. Written as DNA, the CDR3 is TGTGCCAGCAGTCGGAGCCGGGGCCGCGTCTCCTACGAGCAGTACTTC. Protein sequence: CASSRSRGRVSYEQYF.

A few counts support this clonotype. The V and J genes are TRBV20-1 and TRBJ2-7, with 7 bases aligning to TRBD1. This CDR3 contains 13 residues. Germline V gene lookup returns CDR1 DFQATT and CDR2 SNEGSKA (reference sequence). V was pared by 7 bases and J by 4 bases, with 10 bases of the junction left unmatched. CDR3 amino acids: CSVRDSSNYEQYF. As DNA, the CDR3 is TGCAGTGTAAGGGACAGTAGTAATTACGAGCAGTACTTC.

There are many counts of this clonotype. The J gene is TRBJ1-5, the V gene TRBV20-1; D may be TRBD1 (6 bases). V lost 2 bases, J lost 7 bases, and 15 bases lay in between. The CDR3 has 14 residues. Germline V lookup: CDR1 DFQATT, CDR2 SNEGSKA (reference sequence). DNA for the CDR3: TGCAGTGCTAGAAACGGGTGGGACATGCAGCCCCAGCATTTT. Protein product: CSARNGWDMQPQHF.

This clonotype was observed a few times. V gene TRBV9 combines with J gene TRBJ2-1; the D gene is possibly TRBD1 (6 bases). The CDR3 has 16 amino acids. The ends were cut back, 3 bases at V and 0 bases at J, with 13 bases in the middle. The V gene's germline CDR1 is SGDLS and CDR2 YYNGEE. This chain's CDR3 is CASSGAGVRSYNEQFF. CDR3 nucleotides: TGTGCCAGCAGCGGAGCAGGGGTCCGCTCCTACAATGAGCAGTTCTTC.

This clonotype was seen many times. The chain combines TRBV29-1 with TRBJ2-7; D not certain. Germline assignment: CDR1 SQVTM and CDR2 ANQGSEA. V lost 2 bases and J lost 3, with 5 bases in between. The CDR3 is 11 residues long. CDR3 sequence (DNA): TGCAGCGTTGAAAGCGACTACGAGCAGTACTTC. The encoded protein is CSVESDYEQYF.

This clonotype was observed at least ten times. J is TRBJ2-2 and V is TRBV2, with TRBD1 as a possible D gene (6 bases). Trimming took 8 bases from V and 2 from J, leaving 12 bases between them. Germline V lookup: CDR1 SNHLY, CDR2 FYNNEI. This CDR3 has 14 residues. Here the CDR3 reads CASHGTLNTGELFF. DNA of the CDR3: TGTGCCAGCCACGGGACACTTAACACCGGGGAGCTGTTTTTT.

This chain links TRBV28 with TRBJ1-1; no reliable D call. V lost 4 bases to trimming and J lost 1 base, with 25 bases between them. Germline V gives CDR1 MDHEN, CDR2 SYDVKM. The CDR3 runs 19 residues. CDR3 bases: TGTGCCAGCAGTTCCCACTCAGAGGCGCCCCGGGGATGGAACACTGAAGCTTTCTTT. This codes for CASSSHSEAPRGWNTEAFF. Supplemented by reference TRBV28 and TRBJ1-1, the full variable domain reads DVKVTQSSRYLVKRTGEKVFLECVQDMDHENMFWYRQDPGLGLRLIYFSYDVKMKEKGDIPEGYSVSREKKERFSLILESASTNQTSMYLCASSSHSEAPRGWNTEAFFGQGTRLTVV.

This clonotype was counted between two and nine times. The chain joins TRBV7-9 to TRBJ2-2; D not resolved. The germline V gene has CDR1 SEHNR and CDR2 FQNEAQ (reference sequence). CDR3 length: 14 amino acids. The V end lost 0 bases, the J end lost 3 bases, and 5 bases lay between the germline ends. CDR3 coding DNA: TGTGCCAGCAGCTTAGCCGGCCACACCGGGGAGCTGTTTTTT. It encodes CASSLAGHTGELFF.

In this sample, this clonotype turned up many times. CDR3 region: CASRTIGTSNYGYTF. DNA for the CDR3: TGTGCCAGCAGGACAATTGGGACTTCTAACTATGGCTACACCTTC. The chain carries TRBV28 and TRBJ1-2; D might be TRBD1 (5 bases). The CDR3 is made up of 15 amino acids. Trimming left V 6 bases short and J 0 bases short, with 14 bases between. CDR1 and CDR2 from the germline V gene are MDHEN and SYDVKM.